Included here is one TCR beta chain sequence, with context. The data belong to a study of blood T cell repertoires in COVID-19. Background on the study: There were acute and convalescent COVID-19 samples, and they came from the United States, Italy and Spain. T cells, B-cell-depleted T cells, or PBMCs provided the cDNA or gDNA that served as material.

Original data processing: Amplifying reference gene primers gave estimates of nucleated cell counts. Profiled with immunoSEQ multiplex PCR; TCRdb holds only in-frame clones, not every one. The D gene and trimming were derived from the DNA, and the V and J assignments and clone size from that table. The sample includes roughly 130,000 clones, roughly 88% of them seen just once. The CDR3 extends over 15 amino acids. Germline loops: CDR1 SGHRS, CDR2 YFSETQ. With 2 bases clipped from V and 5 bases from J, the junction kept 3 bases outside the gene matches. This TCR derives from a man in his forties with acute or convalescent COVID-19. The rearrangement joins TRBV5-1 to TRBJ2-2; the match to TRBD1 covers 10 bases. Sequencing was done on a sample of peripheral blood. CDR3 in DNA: TGCGCCAGCAGCTTACGGACAGGGGGGACCGGGGAGCTGTTTTTT. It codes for CASSLRTGGTGELFF. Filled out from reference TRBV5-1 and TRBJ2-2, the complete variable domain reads KAGVTQTPRYLIKTRGQQVTLSCSPISGHRSVSWYQQTPGQGLQFLFEYFSETQRNKGNFPGRFSGRQFSNSRSEMNVSTLELGDSALYLCASSLRTGGTGELFFGEGSRLTVL.